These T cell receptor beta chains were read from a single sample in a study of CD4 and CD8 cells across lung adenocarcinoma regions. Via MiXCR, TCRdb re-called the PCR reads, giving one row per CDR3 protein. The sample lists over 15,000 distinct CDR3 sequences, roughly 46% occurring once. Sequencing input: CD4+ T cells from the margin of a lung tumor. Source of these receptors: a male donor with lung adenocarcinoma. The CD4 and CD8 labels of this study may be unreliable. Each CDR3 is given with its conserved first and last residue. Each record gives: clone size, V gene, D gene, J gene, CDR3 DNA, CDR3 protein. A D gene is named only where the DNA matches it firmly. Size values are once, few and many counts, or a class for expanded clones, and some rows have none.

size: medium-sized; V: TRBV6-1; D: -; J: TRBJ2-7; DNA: TGTGCCAGCAGTGACCTCGGATGGTCTCTTTACGAGCAGTACTTC; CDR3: CASSDLGWSLYEQYF
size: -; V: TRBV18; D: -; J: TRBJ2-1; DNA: TGTGCCAGCTCACCTATTATCGGGCTGGATGAGCAGTTCTTC; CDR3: CASSPIIGLDEQFF
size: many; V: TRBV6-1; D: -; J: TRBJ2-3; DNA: TGTGCCAGCAGTGAAATTGTTGGTAGGTCGGGAGAAGGGGCAGATACGCAGTATTTT; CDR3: CASSEIVGRSGEGADTQYF
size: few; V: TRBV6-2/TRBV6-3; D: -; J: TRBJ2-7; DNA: TGTGCCAGCAGTTACAGTGGGGCCTCCTACGAGCAGTACTTC; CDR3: CASSYSGASYEQYF
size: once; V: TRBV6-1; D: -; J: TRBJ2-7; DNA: TGTGCCAGCAGTACAGACAGCGCCTCCTACGAGCAGTACTTC; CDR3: CASSTDSASYEQYF
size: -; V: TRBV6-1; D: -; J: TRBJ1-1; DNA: TGTGCCAGCAGTCAAAGTCAGGGTCAGAAAACTGAAGCTTTCTTT; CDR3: CASSQSQGQKTEAFF
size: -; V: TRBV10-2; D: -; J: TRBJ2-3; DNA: TGCGCCAGCAGTGAGGCAGGGGCGTGGACCGAGGCGCAGTATTTT; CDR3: CASSEAGAWTEAQYF
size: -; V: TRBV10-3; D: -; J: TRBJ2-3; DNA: TGTGCCATCAGTGAGCTAAGGGTCGGCACAGATACGCAGTATTTT; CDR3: CAISELRVGTDTQYF
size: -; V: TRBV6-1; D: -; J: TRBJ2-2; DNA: TGTGCCAGCACCATTACACAGGGAGGCGGGGAGCTGTTTTTT; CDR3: CASTITQGGGELFF
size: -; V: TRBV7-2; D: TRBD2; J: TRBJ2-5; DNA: TGTGCCAGCAGCCCAGAGGCTAGCGGGGTTCAAGAGACCCAGTACTTC; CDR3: CASSPEASGVQETQYF
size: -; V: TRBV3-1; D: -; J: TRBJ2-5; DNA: TGTGCCAGCAGCCTGGGACTCCCGAGTAGGACCCAGTACTTC; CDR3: CASSLGLPSRTQYF
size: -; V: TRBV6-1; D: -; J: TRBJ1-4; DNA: TGTGCCAGCAGTGTCACGACAGGTGAAAAACTGTTTTTT; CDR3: CASSVTTGEKLFF
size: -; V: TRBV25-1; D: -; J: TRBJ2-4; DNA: TGTGCCAGGGGGAAGACAGCCACAAACACTCAGTACTTT; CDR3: CARGKTATNTQYF
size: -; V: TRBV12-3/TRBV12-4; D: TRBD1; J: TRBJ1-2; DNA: TGTGCCAGCAGCCCGGGACAGCTATATGGCTACACCTTC; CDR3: CASSPGQLYGYTF
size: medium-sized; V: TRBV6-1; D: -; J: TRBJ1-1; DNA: TGTGCCAGCAGTGATCAGGGTTGGAATGAAGCTTTCTTT; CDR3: CASSDQGWNEAFF
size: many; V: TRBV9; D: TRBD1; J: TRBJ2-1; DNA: TGTGCCAGCAGCGTAGTTGGGACAGTTTACAATGAGCAGTTCTTC; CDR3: CASSVVGTVYNEQFF
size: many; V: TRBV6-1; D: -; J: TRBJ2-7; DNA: TGTGCCAGCAGTGCCCGCCACCAATACTACGAGCAGTACTTC; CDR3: CASSARHQYYEQYF
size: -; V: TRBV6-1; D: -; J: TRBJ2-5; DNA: TGTGCGAGGCACGGACGCTCTGACGCGGATACCCAGTACTTC; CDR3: CARHGRSDADTQYF
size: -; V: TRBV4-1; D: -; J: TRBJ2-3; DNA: TGCGCCAGCAGCCAAGCAGACGGGGCCGGGGGAAGCACAGATACGCAGTATTTT; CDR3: CASSQADGAGGSTDTQYF
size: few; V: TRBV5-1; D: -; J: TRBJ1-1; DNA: TGCGCCAGCAGCTTGCGAATGAACACTGAAGCTTTCTTT; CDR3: CASSLRMNTEAFF
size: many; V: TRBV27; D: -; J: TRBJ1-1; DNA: TGTGCCAGCCGTCTTGGGGTTACAGGAACTGAAGCTTTCTTT; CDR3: CASRLGVTGTEAFF
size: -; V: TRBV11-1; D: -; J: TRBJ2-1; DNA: TGTGCCAGCAGCTTAGCCGAGGGAGCGGGCGATGAGCAGTTCTTC; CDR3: CASSLAEGAGDEQFF
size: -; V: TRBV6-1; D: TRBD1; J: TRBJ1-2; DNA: TGTGCCAGCAGTGATATTGGGACAGGGAACTATGGCTACACCTTC; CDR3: CASSDIGTGNYGYTF
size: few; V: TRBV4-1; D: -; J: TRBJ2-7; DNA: TGCGCCAGCAGCCAAAGCACGCGCAATTCGAAACAATTC; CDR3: CASSQSTRNSKQF
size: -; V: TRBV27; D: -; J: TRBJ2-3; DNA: TGTGCCAGGGGGACGGGGTGTCGTTACACAGAGACGCAGTATTTT; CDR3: CARGTGCRYTETQYF
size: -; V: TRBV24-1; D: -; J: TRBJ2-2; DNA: TGTGCCACCAGTGATACCCCGGGGCAGTGCGCCGGGACGCTGTATTTT; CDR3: CATSDTPGQCAGTLYF
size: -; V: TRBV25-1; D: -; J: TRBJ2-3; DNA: TGTGCCAGCAGCCCGGAGGGGGCACGAACAAATACGCAGTATTTT; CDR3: CASSPEGARTNTQYF
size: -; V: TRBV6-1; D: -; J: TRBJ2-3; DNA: TGTGCCAGCAGACTCCAGGCCGGAATTACCGGGGAGCAGTATTTT; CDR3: CASRLQAGITGEQYF
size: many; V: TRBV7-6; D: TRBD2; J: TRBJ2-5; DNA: TGTGCCAGCAGTCGAGGGCTAGCGGGAGCCCAAGAGACCCAGTACTTC; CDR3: CASSRGLAGAQETQYF
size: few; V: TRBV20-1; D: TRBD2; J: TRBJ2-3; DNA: TGCAGTGCTAGAGATCTGTCCGGGACTAGCGGGAGGGCCATCACAGATACGCAGTATTTT; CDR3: CSARDLSGTSGRAITDTQYF
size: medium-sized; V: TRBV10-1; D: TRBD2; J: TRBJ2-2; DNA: TGCGCCAGCAGGGGGACTAGCGAATCCGGGGAGCTGTTTTTT; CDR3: CASRGTSESGELFF
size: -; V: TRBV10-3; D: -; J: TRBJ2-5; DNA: TGTGCCATCAGTGACCAGGCCCGCCGAACGGAGACCCAGTACTTC; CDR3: CAISDQARRTETQYF
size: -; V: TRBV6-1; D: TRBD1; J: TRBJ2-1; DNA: TGTGCCAGCAGGTCACCGATCCGGGACAGGGGTAATGAGCAGTTCTTC; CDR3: CASRSPIRDRGNEQFF
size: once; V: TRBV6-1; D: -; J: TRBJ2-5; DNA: TGTGCCAGCACGGAGCGCGGGGGCCGTCCCAAAGAGACCCAGTACTTC; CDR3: CASTERGGRPKETQYF
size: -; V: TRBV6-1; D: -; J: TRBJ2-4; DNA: TGTGCCAGCAGGGGGTTGGGTGACAAAAATACTCAGTATTTC; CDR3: CASRGLGDKNTQYF
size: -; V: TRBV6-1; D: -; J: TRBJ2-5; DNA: TGTGCGGGCAGTGGGGAGCTTGACCAGGAGACCCAGTACTTC; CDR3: CAGSGELDQETQYF
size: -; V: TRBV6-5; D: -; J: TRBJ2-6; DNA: TGTGCCAGCAGTTCTCCTTCTGGCGCCAACGTGCTGTCCTTC; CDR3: CASSSPSGANVLSF
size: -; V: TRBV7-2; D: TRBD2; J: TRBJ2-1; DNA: TGTGCCAGCAGCCCTCGGGGACGCGGGAGTACTTACAATGAGCAGTTCTTC; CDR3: CASSPRGRGSTYNEQFF
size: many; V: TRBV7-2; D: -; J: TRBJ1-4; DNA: TGTGCCAGCAGCTTAGCCTCGGCAGATAATGAAAAACTGTTTTTT; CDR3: CASSLASADNEKLFF
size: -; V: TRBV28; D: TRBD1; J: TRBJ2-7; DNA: TGTGCCAGCAGTACCCAAAACAGGGGGCGGGCACTGAACGAGCAGTACTTC; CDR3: CASSTQNRGRALNEQYF
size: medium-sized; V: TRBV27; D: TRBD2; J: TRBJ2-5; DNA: TGTGCCAGCAGTCGACTGGCGGGAGGGCAAGAGACCCAGTACTTC; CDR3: CASSRLAGGQETQYF
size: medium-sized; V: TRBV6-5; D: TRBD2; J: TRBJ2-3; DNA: TGTGCCAGCAGTTACAGTGGTGCGGGAGACGCAGATACGCAGTATTTT; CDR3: CASSYSGAGDADTQYF
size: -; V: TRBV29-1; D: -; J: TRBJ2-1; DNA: TGCAGCGTCAACAGTCCACAGGGCACTCTGGACAATGAGCAGTTCTTC; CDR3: CSVNSPQGTLDNEQFF
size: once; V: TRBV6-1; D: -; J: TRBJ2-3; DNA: TGTGCCAGCAGTGATGGGAACCCGGGCACAGAGACGCAGTACTTT; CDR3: CASSDGNPGTETQYF
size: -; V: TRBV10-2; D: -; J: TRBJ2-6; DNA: TGCGCCACCACTTCTCCTGGCTCCAACGTCCTGTCTTTC; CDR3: CATTSPGSNVLSF
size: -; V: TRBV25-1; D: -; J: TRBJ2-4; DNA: TGTGCCAGGGGTAAGTCAGGCAAAAACATTCAGTATTTC; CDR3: CARGKSGKNIQYF
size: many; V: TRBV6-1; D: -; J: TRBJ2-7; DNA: TGTGCCAGCAAGAAATTCGGGGACGGCTACGAGCAGTACTTC; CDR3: CASKKFGDGYEQYF
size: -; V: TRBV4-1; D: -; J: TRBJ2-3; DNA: TGCGCCAGCAGCCAAGCTCTTCGTAGCGGCAGTACGCAGTATTTT; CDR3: CASSQALRSGSTQYF
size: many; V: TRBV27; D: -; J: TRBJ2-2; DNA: TGTGCCAGCAGTCCACAGGGTACTGGGGAGCTGTTTTTT; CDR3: CASSPQGTGELFF
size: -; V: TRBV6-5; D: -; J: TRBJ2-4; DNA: TGTGCCAGCAGTTTCAGCGGGGATTGGGACATCCAGTACTTC; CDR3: CASSFSGDWDIQYF
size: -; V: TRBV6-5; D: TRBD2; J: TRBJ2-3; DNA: TGTGCCAGCAGTTCCCCCGGACTCCAGACTAGCGCCAAAGATACGCAGTACTTT; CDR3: CASSSPGLQTSAKDTQYF
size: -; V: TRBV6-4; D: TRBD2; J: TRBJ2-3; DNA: TGTGCCAGCAGTACCCGACTAGCGGGGGTGCGAGACAAAGATACTCAGTACTTT; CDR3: CASSTRLAGVRDKDTQYF
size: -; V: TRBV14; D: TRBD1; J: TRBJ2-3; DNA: TGTGCCAGCAGCCAAGATTCCGACAGGGGAACAGATACGCAGTATTTT; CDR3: CASSQDSDRGTDTQYF
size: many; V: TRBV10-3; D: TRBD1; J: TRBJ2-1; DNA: TGTGCCATCAGTGAGGGGGGACAGGGGTTGCGGAATGAGCAGTTCTTC; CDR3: CAISEGGQGLRNEQFF
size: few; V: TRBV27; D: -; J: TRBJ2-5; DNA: TGTGCCAGCAGTTTACGAGGGGAAGAGACCCAGTACTTC; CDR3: CASSLRGEETQYF
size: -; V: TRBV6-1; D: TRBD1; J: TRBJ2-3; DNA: TGTGCCAGCAGGGTTGGGACAGGTACAGATACGCAGTATTTT; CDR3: CASRVGTGTDTQYF
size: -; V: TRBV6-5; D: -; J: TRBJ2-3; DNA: TGTGCCAGCAGCAACTCCTTCAGAGATACGCAGTATTTT; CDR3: CASSNSFRDTQYF
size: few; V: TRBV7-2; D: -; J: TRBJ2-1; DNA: TGTGCCAGCAGCACAGGGTACAATGAGCAGTTCTTC; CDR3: CASSTGYNEQFF
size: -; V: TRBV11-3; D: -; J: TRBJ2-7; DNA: TGTGCCACCCGAGTCCCACCGGGAACAGAGCCCTACGAGCAGTACTTC; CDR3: CATRVPPGTEPYEQYF